This TCR beta chain was profiled in a study of shared clonotypes between healthy human individuals. Study-wide findings and caveats: Investigators collected only blood, and repertoires in tissues likely differ. Among several donors, roughly 5% of naive CD4 clonotypes were found in common.

Assay used: immunoSEQ multiplex PCR; TCRdb lists only in-frame clones, some missing. The table has over 2 million clones, less than 95% seen once. There are 17 residues in the CDR3. Germline assignment: CDR1 LNHNV and CDR2 YYDKDF (reference sequence). Trimming took off 5 bases at V and 7 bases at J, with 21 bases between the two ends. Concerning this clone itself: The antigen is undetermined.

Positive CCR7 selection of CD45RO-negative cells yielded the naive CD8 cells, and terminally differentiated effector memory CD45RA+ cells were excluded. This sequence originates from a man between 18 and 35 years old in good health. This chain joins TRBV15 and TRBJ1-6; weak D call: TRBD1 (5 bases). Material for sequencing was naive CD8+ T cells sorted from blood. The CDR3 nucleotides are TGTGCCACCAGCCGACCGGTAACGAGACAGCCCAATTCACCCCTCCACTTT. It is translated as CATSRPVTRQPNSPLHF.